Given below is one T cell receptor (beta chain) in context. Antigen unknown. The record originates from a study of CD8 T cells in Susac syndrome. After extraction with the RNeasy kit, about 0.5 to 1 ug of the RNA was reverse transcribed using random hexamers. immunoSEQ multiplex PCR amplified TCR beta CDR3 across 54 Vbeta, 13 Jbeta. TCRdb reanalysed the immunoSEQ multiplex PCR reads using MiXCR and keeps one entry per CDR3 protein. The sample holds 110,000 or so distinct CDR3 sequences, approximately 93% seen once. Study-level points and caveats: The authors acknowledged that their TCR sequencing and HLA analysis involved a relatively small number of individuals.

The CDR3 sequence is 14 residues long. The V and J ends lost 3 bases and 2 bases respectively, with 9 bases between them. TCR beta sequencing covered blood CD8+ and CD4+ T cells. What was sequenced was CD4+ T cells from PBMCs. This sequence joins TRBV12-3 or TRBV12-4 and TRBJ2-3, with unresolved D. The origin of this receptor is a human donor with multiple sclerosis. The CDR3 DNA is TGTGCCAGCAGTTTGAACAGTAACACAGATACGCAGTATTTT. Its translation is CASSLNSNTDTQYF.